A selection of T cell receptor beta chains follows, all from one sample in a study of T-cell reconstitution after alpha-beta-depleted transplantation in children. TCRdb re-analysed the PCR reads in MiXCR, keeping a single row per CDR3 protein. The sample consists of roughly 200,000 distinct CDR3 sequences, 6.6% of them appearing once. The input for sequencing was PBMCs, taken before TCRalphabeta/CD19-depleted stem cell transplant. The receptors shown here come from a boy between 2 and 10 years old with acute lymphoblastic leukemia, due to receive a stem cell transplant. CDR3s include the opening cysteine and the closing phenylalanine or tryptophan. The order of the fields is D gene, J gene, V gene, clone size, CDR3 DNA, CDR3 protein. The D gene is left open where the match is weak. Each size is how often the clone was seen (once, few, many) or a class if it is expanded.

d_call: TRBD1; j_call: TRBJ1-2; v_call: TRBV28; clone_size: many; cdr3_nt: TGTGCCACCGAGGACAGGGATCTCTATGGCTACACCTTC; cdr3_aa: CATEDRDLYGYTF
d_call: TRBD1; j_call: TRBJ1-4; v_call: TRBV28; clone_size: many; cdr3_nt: TGTGCCAGCAGTGCCCAGGGGGAAGATGAAAAACTGTTTTTT; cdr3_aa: CASSAQGEDEKLFF
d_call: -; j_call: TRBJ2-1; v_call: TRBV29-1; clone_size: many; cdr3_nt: TGCAGCGTGCCTACAAGCTCCTACAATGAGCAGTTCTTC; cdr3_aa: CSVPTSSYNEQFF
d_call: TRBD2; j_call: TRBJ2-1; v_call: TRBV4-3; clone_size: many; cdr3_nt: TGCGCCAGCAGCCAAGGCGGGGGGTACCTACGCAATGAGCAGTTCTTC; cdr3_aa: CASSQGGGYLRNEQFF
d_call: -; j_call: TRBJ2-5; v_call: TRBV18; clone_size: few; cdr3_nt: TGTGCCAGCTCACCACGGGTCAGCCAAGAGACCCAGTACTTC; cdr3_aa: CASSPRVSQETQYF
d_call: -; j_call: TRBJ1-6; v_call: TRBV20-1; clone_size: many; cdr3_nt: TGCAGTGCTAGGGGCAGGGAGGCGATCTATAATTCACCCCTCCACTTT; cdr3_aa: CSARGREAIYNSPLHF
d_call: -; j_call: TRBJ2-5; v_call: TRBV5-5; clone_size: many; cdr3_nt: TGTGCCACCGGGTCACGCGGGCAGGAGACCCAGTACTTC; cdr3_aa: CATGSRGQETQYF
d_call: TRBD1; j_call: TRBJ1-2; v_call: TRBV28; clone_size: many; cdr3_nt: TGTGCCAGCAGTACCAGGGGGATAGACTATGGCTACACCTTC; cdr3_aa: CASSTRGIDYGYTF
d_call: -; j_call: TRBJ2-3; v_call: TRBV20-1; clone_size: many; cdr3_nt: TGCAGTGCTCAGAAGGGGTATTTT; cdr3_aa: CSAQKGYF
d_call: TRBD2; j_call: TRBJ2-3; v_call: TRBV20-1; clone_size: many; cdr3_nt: TGCAGTGCTAGGGCCCCCACTAGCGGAGTCGCAGATACGCAGTATTTT; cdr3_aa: CSARAPTSGVADTQYF
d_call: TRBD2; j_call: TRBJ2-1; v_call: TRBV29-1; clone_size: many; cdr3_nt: TGCAGCGTTGCGATCTCTAGCGGGGGTAATGAGCAGTTCTTC; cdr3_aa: CSVAISSGGNEQFF
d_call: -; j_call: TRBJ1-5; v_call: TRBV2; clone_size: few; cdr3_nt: TGTGCCAGCAGTGAACCAGGGTACAATCAGCCCCAGCATTTT; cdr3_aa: CASSEPGYNQPQHF
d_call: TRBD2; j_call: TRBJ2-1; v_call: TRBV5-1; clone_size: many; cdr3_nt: TGCGCCAGCAGTGAGACTAGCGGTTACAATGAGCAGTTCTTC; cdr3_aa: CASSETSGYNEQFF
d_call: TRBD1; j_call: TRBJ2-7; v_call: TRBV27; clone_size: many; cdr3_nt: TGTGCCAGCAGTAAAAACGCACAGGGGGGTCAGCACGAGCAGTACTTC; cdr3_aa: CASSKNAQGGQHEQYF
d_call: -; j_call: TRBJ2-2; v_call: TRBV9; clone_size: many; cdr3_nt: TGTGCCAGCAGCGTAGGGGGGAACACCGGGGAGCTGTTTTTT; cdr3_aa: CASSVGGNTGELFF
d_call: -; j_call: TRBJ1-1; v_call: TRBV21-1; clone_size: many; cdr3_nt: TGTGCCAGCAGCAATTTCGTAAACACTGAAGCTTTCTTT; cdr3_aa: CASSNFVNTEAFF
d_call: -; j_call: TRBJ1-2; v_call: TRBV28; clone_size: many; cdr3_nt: TGTGCCAGCAGTTCACAAGACTATGGCTACACCTTC; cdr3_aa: CASSSQDYGYTF
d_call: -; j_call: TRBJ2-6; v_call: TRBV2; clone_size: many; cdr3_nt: TGTGCCAGCAGTGCAAGCAGGCACTCTGGGGCCAACGTCCTGACTTTC; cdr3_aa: CASSASRHSGANVLTF